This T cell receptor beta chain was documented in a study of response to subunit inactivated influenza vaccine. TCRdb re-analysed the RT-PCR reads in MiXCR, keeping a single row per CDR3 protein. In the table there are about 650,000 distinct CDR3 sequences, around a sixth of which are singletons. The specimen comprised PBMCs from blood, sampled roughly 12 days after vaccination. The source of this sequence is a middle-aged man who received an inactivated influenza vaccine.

CDR3 bases: TGCAGCGTTGAGCGACAGTTTACCAACACTGAAGCTTTCTTT. Encoded protein: CSVERQFTNTEAFF. The chain couples TRBV29-1 to TRBJ1-1; D is possibly TRBD1 (5 bases). This CDR3 spans 14 amino acids. Between the trimmed V and J ends, which lost 3 bases and 2 bases, there was a span of 13 bases. Germline values: CDR1 SQVTM, CDR2 ANQGSEA.